This T cell receptor beta chain was sequenced in a study of T-cell reconstitution after alpha-beta-depleted transplantation in children. Study outcomes and limitations: High day-60 TCRbeta diversity in some patients came from surviving recipient T cells and thymic progenitors. T-cell counts and diversity were attributed mostly to newly produced T cells one year after transplant. About two months after transplant, alpha-beta T cells reportedly came from several hundred expanded graft clones.

This clonotype appeared many times. Its antigen is not known. The ends lost 3 bases at V and 5 bases at J; junction bases unmatched: 8. Germline V gene sequence: CDR1 GTSNPN, CDR2 SVGIG (reference sequence). The CDR3 length is 15 residues. Unique molecular identifiers were built into the TCRbeta library. MiXCR, applied by TCRdb to the PCR reads, yields one record per CDR3 protein. The sample includes approximately 500,000 distinct CDR3 sequences, about 11% of them seen just once. Sequencing was performed on PBMCs, taken before TCRalphabeta/CD19-depleted stem cell transplant. V and J are TRBV30 and TRBJ2-2; 8 bases agree with TRBD1. The clonotype originates from a child younger than 10 with inherited bone marrow failure, due to receive a stem cell transplant. CDR3: CAWSAGQGRTGELFF. The CDR3, as DNA: TGTGCCTGGAGCGCAGGACAGGGTCGGACCGGGGAGCTGTTTTTT.